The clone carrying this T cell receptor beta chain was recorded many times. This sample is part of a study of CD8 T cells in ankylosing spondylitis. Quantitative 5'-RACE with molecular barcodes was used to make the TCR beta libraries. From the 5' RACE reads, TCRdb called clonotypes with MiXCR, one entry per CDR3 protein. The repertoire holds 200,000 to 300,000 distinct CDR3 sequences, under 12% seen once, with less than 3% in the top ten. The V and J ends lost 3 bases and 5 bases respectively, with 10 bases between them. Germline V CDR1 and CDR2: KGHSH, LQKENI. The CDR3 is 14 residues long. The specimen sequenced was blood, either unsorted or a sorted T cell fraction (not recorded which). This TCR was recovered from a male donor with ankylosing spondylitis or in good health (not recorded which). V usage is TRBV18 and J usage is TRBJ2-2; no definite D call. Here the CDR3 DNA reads TGTGCCAGCTCACCCACTTCAGGAACCGGGGAGCTGTTTTTT. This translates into CASSPTSGTGELFF. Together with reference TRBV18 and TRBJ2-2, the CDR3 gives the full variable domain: NAGVMQNPRHLVRRRGQEARLRCSPMKGHSHVYWYRQLPEEGLKFMVYLQKENIIDESGMPKERFSAEFPKEGPSILRIQQVVRGDSAAYFCASSPTSGTGELFFGEGSRLTVL.